These T cell receptor beta chains were read from a single sample in a study of a mutant IDH1 vaccine in newly diagnosed glioma. Sequenced by immunoSEQ multiplex PCR; TCRdb stores in-frame clones only, minus some. The repertoire consists of 35,000 to 55,000 clones, with approximately 84% occurring once and the leading ten covering over 2%. The antigens of these receptors remain unknown. The sample here was PBMCs, taken from a glioma patient whose treatment included an IDH1 peptide vaccine. The receptors here all came from a young woman with glioma. Some clones in this sample may be carry-over from other donors' samples. Both conserved end residues are part of each CDR3. Fields, in order: V gene, D gene, J gene, clone size, CDR3 protein, CDR3 DNA. A D gene is named only where the DNA matches it firmly. Clone size, where shown, is once, few, many, or a class for clones that have expanded.

TRBV15	-	TRBJ1-2	few	CATSRDFGTTPGDGYTF	TGTGCCACCAGCAGAGATTTTGGAACGACACCTGGCGATGGCTACACCTTC
TRBV7-2	-	TRBJ2-3	once	CASSLGVIPRTDTQYF	TGTGCCAGCAGCTTAGGAGTCATTCCGCGCACAGATACGCAGTATTTT
TRBV5-6	-	TRBJ1-6	-	CASSGDPERNSPLHF	TGTGCCAGCAGCGGGGACCCTGAGCGGAATTCACCCCTCCACTTT
TRBV29-1	TRBD2	TRBJ2-1	-	CSVEGASGGYNEQFF	TGCAGCGTTGAAGGGGCTAGCGGGGGCTACAATGAGCAGTTCTTC
TRBV15	TRBD2	TRBJ2-7	-	CATSRGGSAPYEQYF	TGTGCCACCAGCCGAGGCGGGAGTGCCCCCTACGAGCAGTACTTC
TRBV6-5	-	TRBJ2-3	-	CASRGYWTDTQYF	TGTGCCAGCCGGGGCTATTGGACAGATACGCAGTATTTT
TRBV7-2	-	TRBJ1-2	-	CASSFLAPQGGYTF	TGTGCCAGCAGCTTCCTCGCGCCGCAGGGTGGCTACACCTTC
TRBV19	-	TRBJ1-1	-	CASSISGIPTTEAFF	TGTGCCAGTAGTATATCGGGCATCCCAACCACTGAAGCTTTCTTT
TRBV4-3	-	TRBJ2-1	-	CASSQDLGGWGFF	TGCGCCAGCAGCCAAGATTTGGGTGGGTGGGGGTTCTTC
TRBV6-1	TRBD2	TRBJ2-1	-	CASSGMTSQFF	TGTGCCAGCAGTGGTATGACTAGCCAGTTCTTC
TRBV11-2	-	TRBJ1-2	-	CASSLDFAGQGYTF	TGTGCCAGCAGCTTAGATTTCGCAGGGCAAGGCTACACCTTC
TRBV7-8	-	TRBJ2-5	-	CASSFQLGAGLRETQYF	TGTGCCAGCAGCTTCCAACTCGGGGCGGGACTCAGGGAGACCCAGTACTTC